This TCR beta chain was captured by sequencing in a study of CXCR3-negative and CXCR3-positive naive CD8 T cells. Across the study: About 135 million TRB reads in total, about 1.5 +/- 0.3 million per library. Study results and caveats: Naive subsets expressed similar surface CD5; TRB CDR3 features served to infer TCR strength. Both naive subsets showed comparably high diversity, and memory CD8+ cells showed much lower diversity. Higher TRB CDR3 hydrophobicity marked CXCR3-positive naive cells relative to CXCR3-negative naive cells.

TRB cDNA libraries were made by UMI-labeled 5' RACE. With the 5' RACE reads reprocessed, TCRdb shows one record per CDR3 protein and no DNA. This sample's table has around 63,000 distinct CDR3 sequences. Germline V gives CDR1 MDHEN, CDR2 SYDVKM. The CDR3 loop spans 14 amino acids. As regards this clonotype: Its antigen is still unknown.

This TCR was sampled from a human donor in good health. Some clones in this sample may be carry-over from other donors' samples. The sequenced sample was naive CXCR3+ CD8+ T cells from blood. Subset reported: CD45RO-CCR7+CD27+CD95- naive CD8+ T cells expressing CXCR3 (TNR3+). The chain is built from TRBV28 and TRBJ1-3; TCRdb proposes TRBD1, but this gene call is untestable without DNA. CDR3 sequence reads: CASSFGQGGNTIYF.